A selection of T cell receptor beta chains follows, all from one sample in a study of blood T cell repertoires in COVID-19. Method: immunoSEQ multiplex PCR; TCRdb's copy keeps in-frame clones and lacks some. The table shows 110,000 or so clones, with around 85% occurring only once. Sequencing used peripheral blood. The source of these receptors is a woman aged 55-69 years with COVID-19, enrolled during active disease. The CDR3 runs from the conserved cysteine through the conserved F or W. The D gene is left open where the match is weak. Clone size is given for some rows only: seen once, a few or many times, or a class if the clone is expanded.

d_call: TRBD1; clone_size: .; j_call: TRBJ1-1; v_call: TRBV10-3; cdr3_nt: TGTGCCATCAGTGAAGGGACAGGGAACACTGAAGCTTTCTTT; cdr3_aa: CAISEGTGNTEAFF
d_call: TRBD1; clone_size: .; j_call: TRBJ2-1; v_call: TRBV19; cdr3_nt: TGTGCCAGTAGTCGACAGGGCCCCTCCTACAATGAGCAGTTCTTC; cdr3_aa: CASSRQGPSYNEQFF
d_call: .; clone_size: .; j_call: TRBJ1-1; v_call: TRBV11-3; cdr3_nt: TGTGCCAGCAGCTTAGAAGGGGACACTGAAGCTTTCTTT; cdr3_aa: CASSLEGDTEAFF
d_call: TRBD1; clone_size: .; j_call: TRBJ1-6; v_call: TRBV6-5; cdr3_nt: TGTGCCAGCAGTTCCGGGACAGGGAGTGGTTCACCCCTCCACTTT; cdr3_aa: CASSSGTGSGSPLHF
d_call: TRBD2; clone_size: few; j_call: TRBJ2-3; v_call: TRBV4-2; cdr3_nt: TGTGCCAGCAGCCAAGATACTAGCGCTATCAGCACAGATACGCAGTATTTT; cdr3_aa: CASSQDTSAISTDTQYF
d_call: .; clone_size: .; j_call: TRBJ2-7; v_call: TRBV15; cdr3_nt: TGTGCCACCAGCAGAGATGCCAGCGTCTACGAGCAGTACTTC; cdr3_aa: CATSRDASVYEQYF
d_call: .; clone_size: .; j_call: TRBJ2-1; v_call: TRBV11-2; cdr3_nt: TGTGCCAGCAGGGGCCCCAATGAGCAGTTCTTC; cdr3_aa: CASRGPNEQFF
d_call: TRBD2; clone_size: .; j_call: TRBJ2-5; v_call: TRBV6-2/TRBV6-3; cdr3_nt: TGTGCCAGCAGTCCATGGGCGGGGGGGCGAGAGACCCAGTACTTC; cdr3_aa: CASSPWAGGRETQYF
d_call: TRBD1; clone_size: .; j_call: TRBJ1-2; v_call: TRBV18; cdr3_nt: TGTGCCAGCTCACGGAATCCCCCGGGACAGGGGGCCGGTGGCTACACCTTC; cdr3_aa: CASSRNPPGQGAGGYTF
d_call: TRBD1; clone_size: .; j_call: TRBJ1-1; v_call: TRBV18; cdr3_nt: TGTGCCAGCTCACCAGGGACAGGGGGCCTCCCCTCTGAAGCTTTCTTT; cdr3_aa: CASSPGTGGLPSEAFF
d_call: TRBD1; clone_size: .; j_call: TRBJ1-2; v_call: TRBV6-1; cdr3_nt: TGTGCCAGCAGTGAAAGGGCAGGGGGTATCTATGGCTACACCTTC; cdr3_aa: CASSERAGGIYGYTF
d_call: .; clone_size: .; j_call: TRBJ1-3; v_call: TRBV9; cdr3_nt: TGTGCCAGCAGCGTAGAACAAGGAAACACCATATATTTT; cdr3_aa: CASSVEQGNTIYF
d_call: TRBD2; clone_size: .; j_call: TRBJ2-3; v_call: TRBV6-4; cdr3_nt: TGTGCCAGCAGGGTACTAGCGGGGGGGGAACGTACGCAGTATTTT; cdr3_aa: CASRVLAGGERTQYF
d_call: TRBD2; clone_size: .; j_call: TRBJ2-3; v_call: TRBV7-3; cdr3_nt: TGTGCCAGCAGCTTAACTAGCGGGGGGGCCTTAGATACGCAGTATTTT; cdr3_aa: CASSLTSGGALDTQYF
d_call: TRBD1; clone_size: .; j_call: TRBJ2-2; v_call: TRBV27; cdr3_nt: TGTGCCAGCAGCGGGACAGGGGGTACCGGGGAGCTGTTTTTT; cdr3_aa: CASSGTGGTGELFF
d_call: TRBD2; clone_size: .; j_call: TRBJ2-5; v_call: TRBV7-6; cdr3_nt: TGTGCCAGCAGCTTCTTGCGGGGGGTAGGAGAGACCCAGTACTTC; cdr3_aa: CASSFLRGVGETQYF
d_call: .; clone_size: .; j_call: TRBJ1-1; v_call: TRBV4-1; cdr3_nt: TGCGCCAGCAGCCCAGGAGGGGACGCGGTGAACACTGAAGCTTTCTTT; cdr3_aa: CASSPGGDAVNTEAFF
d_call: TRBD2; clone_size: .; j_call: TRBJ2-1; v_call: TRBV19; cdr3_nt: TGTGCCAGTAGTGCCGGACTAGCGGGGGGCTACAATGAGCAGTTCTTC; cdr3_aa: CASSAGLAGGYNEQFF
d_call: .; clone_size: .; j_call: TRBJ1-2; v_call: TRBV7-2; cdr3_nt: TGTGCCAGCAGCTTGATGACAGGTCGGGGCTATGGCTACACCTTC; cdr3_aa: CASSLMTGRGYGYTF
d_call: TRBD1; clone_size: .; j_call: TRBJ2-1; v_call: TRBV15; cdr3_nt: TGTGCCACCCAAGGGGGACAGGGAGTAAATGAGCAGTTCTTC; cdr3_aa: CATQGGQGVNEQFF
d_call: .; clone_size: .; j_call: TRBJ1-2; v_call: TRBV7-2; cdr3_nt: TGTGCCAGCAGCCACGGACAGCTCTATGGCTACACCTTC; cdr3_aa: CASSHGQLYGYTF
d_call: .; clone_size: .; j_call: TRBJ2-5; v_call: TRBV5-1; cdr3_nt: TGCGCCAGCAGCACCTACACAGGGTTAGGTAGTAAAGAGACCCAGTACTTC; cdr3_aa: CASSTYTGLGSKETQYF
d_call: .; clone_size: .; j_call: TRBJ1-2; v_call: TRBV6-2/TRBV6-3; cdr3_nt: TGTGCCAGCAGTTACTCAGGGGTTCTCTATGGCTACACCTTC; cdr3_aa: CASSYSGVLYGYTF
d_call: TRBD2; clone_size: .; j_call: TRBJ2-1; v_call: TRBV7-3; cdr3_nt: TGTGCCAGCAGCTTGTCCGCGGGGGACTCCTACAATGAGCAGTTCTTC; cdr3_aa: CASSLSAGDSYNEQFF
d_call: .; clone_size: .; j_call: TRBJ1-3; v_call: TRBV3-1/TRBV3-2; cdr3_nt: TGTGCCAGCAGCCAGCCCACAGGGTCTGGAAACACCATATATTTT; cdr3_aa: CASSQPTGSGNTIYF
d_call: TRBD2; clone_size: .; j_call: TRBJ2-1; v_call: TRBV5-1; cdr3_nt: TGCGCCAGCAGCTTAGCGGGGGACTACTACAATGAGCAGTTCTTC; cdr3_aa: CASSLAGDYYNEQFF
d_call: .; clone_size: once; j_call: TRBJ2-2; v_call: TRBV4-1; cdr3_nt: TGCGCCAGCGCCAGGGCGAACACCGGGGAGCTGTTTTTT; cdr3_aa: CASARANTGELFF
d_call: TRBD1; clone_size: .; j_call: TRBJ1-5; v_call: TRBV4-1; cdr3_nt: TGCGCCAGCAGCCAACACGTGACAGGGACTTATCAGCCCCAGCATTTT; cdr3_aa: CASSQHVTGTYQPQHF
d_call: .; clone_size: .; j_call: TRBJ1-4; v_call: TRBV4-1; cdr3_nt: TGCGCCAGCAATGGCAGATCTAATGAAAAACTGTTTTTT; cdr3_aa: CASNGRSNEKLFF
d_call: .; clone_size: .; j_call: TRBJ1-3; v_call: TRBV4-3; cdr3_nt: TGCGCCAGCAGCCAAGCCTTACTCTCTGGAAACACCATATATTTT; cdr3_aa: CASSQALLSGNTIYF
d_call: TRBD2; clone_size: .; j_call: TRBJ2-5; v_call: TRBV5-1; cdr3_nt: TGCGCCAGCAGCCCGGGCCATTGGGCGGGGGGGCTTGAGACCCAGTACTTC; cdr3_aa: CASSPGHWAGGLETQYF
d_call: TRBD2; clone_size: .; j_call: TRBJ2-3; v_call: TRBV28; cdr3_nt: TGTGCCAGCACCCGGGGCGGGGGGGCAGATACGCAGTATTTT; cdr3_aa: CASTRGGGADTQYF
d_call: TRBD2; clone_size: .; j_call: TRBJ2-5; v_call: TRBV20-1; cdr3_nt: TGCAGTGCTAGTACGGGGGGGGCCGAGACCCAGTACTTC; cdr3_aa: CSASTGGAETQYF
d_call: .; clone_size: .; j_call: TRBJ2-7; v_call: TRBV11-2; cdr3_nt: TGTGCCAGCAGCTTAGGAGGCAATTACGAGCAGTACTTC; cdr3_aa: CASSLGGNYEQYF
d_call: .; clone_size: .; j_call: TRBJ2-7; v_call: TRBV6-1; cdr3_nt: TGTGCCAGCAGTGCCCGCTACGAGCAGTACTTC; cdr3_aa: CASSARYEQYF
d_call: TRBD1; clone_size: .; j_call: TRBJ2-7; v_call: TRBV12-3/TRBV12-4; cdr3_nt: TGTGCCAGCAGACGAGGGGGCCCTTACGAGCAGTACTTC; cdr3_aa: CASRRGGPYEQYF
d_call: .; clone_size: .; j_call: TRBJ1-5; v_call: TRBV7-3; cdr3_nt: TGTGCCAGCAGCCATACCCTAACAGGGAACCCCCAGCATTTT; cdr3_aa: CASSHTLTGNPQHF
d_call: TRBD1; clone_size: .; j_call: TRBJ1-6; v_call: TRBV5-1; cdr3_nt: TGCGCCAGCAGCTTCGGGCCGGACAGGCAGAATTCACCCCTCCACTTT; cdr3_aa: CASSFGPDRQNSPLHF
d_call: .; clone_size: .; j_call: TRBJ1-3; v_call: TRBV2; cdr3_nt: TGTGCCAGCAGCACTGAGGGTAATTCTGGAAACACCATATATTTT; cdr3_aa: CASSTEGNSGNTIYF
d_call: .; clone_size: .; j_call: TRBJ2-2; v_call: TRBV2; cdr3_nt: TGTGCCAGCAGGGACAGTGGGAACACCGGGGAGCTGTTTTTT; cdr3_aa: CASRDSGNTGELFF
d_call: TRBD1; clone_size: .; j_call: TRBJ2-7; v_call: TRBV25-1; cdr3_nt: TGTGCCAGCAGCCGCTCCGGACAGGGGAACGAGCAGTACTTC; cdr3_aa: CASSRSGQGNEQYF
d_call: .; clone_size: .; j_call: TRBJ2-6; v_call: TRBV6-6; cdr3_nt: TGTGCCAGCAGCTCCCAGGGGACTGGGGCCAACGTCCTGACTTTC; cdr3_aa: CASSSQGTGANVLTF
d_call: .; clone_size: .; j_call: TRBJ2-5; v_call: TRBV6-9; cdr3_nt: TGTGCCAGCATGCCGCCCGGGACTCAACCAGAGACCCAGTACTTC; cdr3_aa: CASMPPGTQPETQYF
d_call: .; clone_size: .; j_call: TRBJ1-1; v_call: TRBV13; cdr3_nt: TGTGCCAGCAGGACGCAGGGGTGGAGGAACACTGAAGCTTTCTTT; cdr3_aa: CASRTQGWRNTEAFF
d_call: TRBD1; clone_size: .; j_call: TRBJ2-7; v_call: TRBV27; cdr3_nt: TGTGCCAGCGGCCGGACAGGGGACGAGCAGTACTTC; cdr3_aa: CASGRTGDEQYF
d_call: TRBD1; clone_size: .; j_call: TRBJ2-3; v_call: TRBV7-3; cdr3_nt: TGTGCCAGCAGCCTACAGGGGGAGAGCACAGATACGCAGTATTTT; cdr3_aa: CASSLQGESTDTQYF
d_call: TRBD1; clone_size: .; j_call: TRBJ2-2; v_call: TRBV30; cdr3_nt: TGTGCCTGGAGTGCAGACAGGGTAGCCGGGGAGCTGTTTTTT; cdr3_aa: CAWSADRVAGELFF
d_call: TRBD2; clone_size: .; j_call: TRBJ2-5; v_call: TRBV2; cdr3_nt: TGTGCCAGCAGCCCCGGACTAGCTACCCTCCAAGAGACCCAGTACTTC; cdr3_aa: CASSPGLATLQETQYF
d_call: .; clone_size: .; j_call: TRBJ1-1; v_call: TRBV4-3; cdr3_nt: TGCGCCAGCAGCCAAGGCTACCAGGGCCTGAACACTGAAGCTTTCTTT; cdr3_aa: CASSQGYQGLNTEAFF
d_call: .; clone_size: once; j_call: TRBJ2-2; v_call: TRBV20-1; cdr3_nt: TGCAGTGCTAGTACAGGGTACACCGGGGAGCTGTTTTTT; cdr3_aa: CSASTGYTGELFF